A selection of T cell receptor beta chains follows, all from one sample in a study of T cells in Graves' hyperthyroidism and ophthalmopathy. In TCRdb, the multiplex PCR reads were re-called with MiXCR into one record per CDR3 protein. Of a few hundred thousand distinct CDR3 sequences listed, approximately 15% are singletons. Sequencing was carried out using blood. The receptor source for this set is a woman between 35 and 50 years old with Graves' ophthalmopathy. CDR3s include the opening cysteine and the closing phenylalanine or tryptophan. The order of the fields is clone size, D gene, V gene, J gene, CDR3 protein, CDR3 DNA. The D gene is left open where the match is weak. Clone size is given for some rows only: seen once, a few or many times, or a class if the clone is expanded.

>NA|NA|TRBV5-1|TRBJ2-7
CASSRGTRVRREQYF
TGTGCCAGCAGCCGGGGGACACGGGTGAGGCGCGAGCAGTACTTC
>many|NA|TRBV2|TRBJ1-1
CASRRNTEAFF
TGTGCCAGCAGGAGGAACACTGAAGCTTTCTTT
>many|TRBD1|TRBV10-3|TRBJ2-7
CAISEDRGSPYEQYF
TGTGCCATCAGTGAGGACAGGGGGTCACCCTACGAGCAGTACTTC
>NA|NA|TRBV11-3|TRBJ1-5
CASSLDRPHISNQPQHF
TGTGCCAGCAGCTTAGATCGGCCCCACATTAGCAATCAGCCCCAGCATTTT
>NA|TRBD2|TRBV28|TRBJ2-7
CASGPSGRFPYEQYF
TGTGCCAGCGGCCCTAGCGGGAGATTCCCCTACGAGCAGTACTTC
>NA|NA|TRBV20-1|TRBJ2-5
CSARDPASQETQYF
TGCAGTGCTAGAGATCCAGCATCCCAAGAGACCCAGTACTTC
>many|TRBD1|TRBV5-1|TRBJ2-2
CASSDTGTGDAGELFF
TGCGCCAGCAGCGATACCGGGACAGGGGATGCCGGGGAGCTGTTTTTT
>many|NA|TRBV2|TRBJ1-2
CASTKGTFAYGYTF
TGTGCCAGCACCAAGGGGACTTTCGCCTATGGCTACACCTTC
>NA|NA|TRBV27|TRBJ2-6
CASSRGTASSGANVLTF
TGTGCCAGCAGTCGGGGGACGGCCAGCTCTGGGGCCAACGTCCTGACTTTC
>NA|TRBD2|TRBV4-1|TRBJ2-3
CASSQDGGGLTDTQYF
TGCGCCAGCAGCCAAGACGGGGGGGGCCTCACAGATACGCAGTATTTT
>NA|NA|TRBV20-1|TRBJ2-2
CSAPRGRVDTGELFF
TGCAGTGCCCCCAGGGGCAGGGTCGATACCGGGGAGCTGTTTTTT
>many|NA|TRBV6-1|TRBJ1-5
CASSEGVRVGQPQHF
TGTGCCAGCAGTGAGGGGGTTCGGGTCGGTCAGCCCCAGCATTTT
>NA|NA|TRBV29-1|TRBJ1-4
CSVAEGANEKLFF
TGCAGCGTTGCAGAGGGGGCTAATGAAAAACTGTTTTTT
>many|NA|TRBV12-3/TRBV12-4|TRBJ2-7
CASSLELPGRDEQYF
TGTGCCAGCAGTTTAGAACTTCCGGGTCGGGACGAGCAGTACTTC
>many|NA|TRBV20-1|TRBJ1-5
CSASGVRNQPQHF
TGCAGTGCCTCAGGGGTTCGAAATCAGCCCCAGCATTTT
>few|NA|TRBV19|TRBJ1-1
CASSIDRQNTEAFF
TGTGCCAGTAGTATAGATCGTCAGAACACTGAAGCTTTCTTT
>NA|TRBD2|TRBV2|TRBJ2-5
CASSPNSGTSEFQYF
TGTGCCAGCAGTCCCAATAGTGGGACTAGCGAATTCCAGTACTTC
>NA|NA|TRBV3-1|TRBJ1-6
CASSQDKFTPLHF
TGTGCCAGCAGCCAAGATAAATTCACACCCCTCCACTTT
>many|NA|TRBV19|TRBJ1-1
CASSIDPRNTEAFF
TGTGCCAGTAGTATAGATCCCAGGAACACTGAAGCTTTCTTT
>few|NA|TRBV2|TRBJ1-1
CASSEGPRSEAFF
TGTGCCAGCAGTGAAGGCCCCCGGAGTGAAGCTTTCTTT
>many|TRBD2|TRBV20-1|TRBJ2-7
CSARAPGLDRSEQYF
TGCAGTGCTAGAGCCCCCGGACTAGATCGATCCGAGCAGTACTTC
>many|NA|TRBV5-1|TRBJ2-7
CASSLVGQSYEQYF
TGCGCCAGCAGCTTGGTAGGACAGTCCTACGAGCAGTACTTC
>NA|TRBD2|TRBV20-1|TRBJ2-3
CSARDGGLAGGGDTQYF
TGCAGTGCTAGGGACGGGGGACTAGCGGGGGGTGGAGATACGCAGTATTTT